The 31 T cell receptor delta chains given below trace back to one sample, sequenced in a study of Vδ1+ human thymocytes. General study results and limits: Thymic TRG and TRD repertoires appeared highly polyclonal.

Sequences come from RNA converted to cDNA by reverse transcription. CDR3 amplicons came from multiplex PCR with pooled V-gene forward and constant-region reverse primers. TCRdb used CATT to re-call clones from the multiplex PCR reads. This sample carries more than 50,000 delta-chain clones, approximately 15% of them seen once, and the ten largest clones take approximately 0.4%. What these receptors recognize is not known. The source material was Vdelta1+ gamma-delta thymocytes from the thymus. Subset: FACS-sorted CD3+ TCRalphabeta- TCRVdelta1+ TCRVdelta2- thymocytes. The receptors originated from a girl less than two years old who had congenital heart surgery.

The V call is TRDV1, the J call TRDJ1; the match to TRDD3 covers 8 bases. With 3 bases clipped from V and 0 bases from J, the junction kept 21 bases outside the gene matches. The CDR3 extends over 21 amino acids. The germline V gene has CDR1 TSWWSYY and CDR2 QGS. Here the CDR3 DNA reads TGTGCTCTTGGGGAGCTCCAGTGGAGGACTACTGGGGGGGTATACACCGATAAACTCATCTTT. Protein: CALGELQWRTTGGVYTDKLIF.

The chain links TRDV1 to TRDJ1, with D uncertain. Germline V gives CDR1 TSWWSYY, CDR2 QGS. This CDR3 comprises 16 residues. Trimming removed 0 bases from V and 4 bases from J, with 15 bases in between. The CDR3 region is CALGELTCPVGDKLIF. Written as DNA, the CDR3 is TGTGCTCTTGGGGAACTAACGTGTCCCGTTGGCGATAAACTCATCTTT.

The chain combines TRDV1 with TRDJ1, with D perhaps TRDD3 (7 bases). Trimming took 0 bases from V and 0 from J, leaving 26 bases between them. The CDR3 runs to 21 residues. Germline V gene sequence: CDR1 TSWWSYY, CDR2 QGS. In nucleotides, the CDR3 is TGTGCTCTTGGGGAACTAGGGATGTCCTACCTTTGGGGGACGTACACCGATAAACTCATCTTT. Translation gives CALGELGMSYLWGTYTDKLIF.

V usage is TRDV1 and J usage is TRDJ1, with TRDD3 matching 11 bases. V was pared by 3 bases and J by 5 bases, with 26 bases of the junction left unmatched. Germline CDR1 TSWWSYY, CDR2 QGS. The CDR3 covers 22 residues. The CDR3 sequence: CALGDDSAFLPPNWGISDKLIF. CDR3 nucleotides: TGTGCTCTTGGGGACGATTCGGCCTTCCTACCTCCCAACTGGGGGATATCAGATAAACTCATCTTT.

This clone was counted a few times. This chain uses TRDV1 with TRDJ1, with a tentative D call TRDD3 (6 bases). Trimming cost V 0 bases and J 0 bases, with 26 bases left between them. This CDR3 spans 21 amino acids. CDR1 and CDR2 from the germline V gene are TSWWSYY and QGS. The CDR3 nucleotides are TGTGCTCTTGGGGAACTAGGTCCCTACCCTTGGGGGCCACCGTACACCGATAAACTCATCTTT. Protein: CALGELGPYPWGPPYTDKLIF.

The chain uses TRDV1 and TRDJ1, with 11 bases matching TRDD3. In germline, CDR1 is TSWWSYY, CDR2 QGS. This CDR3 is built from 20 residues. J lost 0 bases, V lost 4 bases, and 16 bases had no gene match. CDR3 coding DNA: TGTGCTCTTGGGGTCCTTCCTTCCCTGGGGGATACCCCTTACACCGATAAACTCATCTTT. It specifies CALGVLPSLGDTPYTDKLIF.

A few counts support this clone. This chain links TRDV1 with TRDJ1; a possible D gene is TRDD3 (6 bases). The germline gives CDR1 TSWWSYY, CDR2 QGS. Trimming pared 0 bases from V and 0 bases from J, leaving 20 bases between. CDR3 size: 19 residues. The CDR3 nucleotides are TGTGCTCTTGGGGAACTCGCAGTACTGGGCAAAGTGTACACCGATAAACTCATCTTT. Translated, it gives CALGELAVLGKVYTDKLIF.

The V call is TRDV1, the J call TRDJ1; D is unclear. The V and J ends lost 5 bases and 4 bases respectively, with 14 bases between them. The germline V gene encodes CDR1 TSWWSYY and CDR2 QGS. CDR3 length: 14 amino acids. The chain's CDR3 is CALGNPPRGDKLIF. The CDR3 DNA sequence: TGTGCTCTTGGGAACCCCCCGCGGGGCGATAAACTCATCTTT.

Remarks on this clone: Germline is not matched at one junction end, which may reflect a read error. The chain recombines TRDV1 with TRDJ1; 10 nucleotides align to TRDD3. Germline lookup yields CDR1 TSWWSYY and CDR2 QGS. The CDR3 is made up of 21 amino acids. The CDR3, as DNA: TGTGCTCTTGGGGAACGGGTCCCCACTTGTGGGGGATACCTGTACACCGATAAACCCATCTTT. This gives the protein CALGERVPTCGGYLYTDKPIF.

This clone occurred a few times. The genes are TRDV1 and TRDJ1, with D uncertain. There are 18 residues in the CDR3. The V and J ends lost 0 bases and 0 bases respectively, with 17 bases between them. Germline-derived CDR1 and CDR2 are TSWWSYY and QGS. Here the CDR3 DNA reads TGTGCTCTTGGGGAACTTCGGGGTCCTCTATTATACACCGATAAACTCATCTTT. It encodes CALGELRGPLLYTDKLIF.

The chain recombines TRDV1 with TRDJ1, with D unclear. This CDR3 has 17 amino acids. Germline V gives CDR1 TSWWSYY, CDR2 QGS. Trimming took 2 bases from V and 0 from J, leaving 16 bases between them. CDR3 DNA sequence: TGTGCTCTTGGGGAAGGCCCGAGGGCCGCCTACACCGATAAACTCATCTTT. Amino acids: CALGEGPRAAYTDKLIF.

This clone has only a few counts. The gene calls are TRDV1 and TRDJ1; D gene unclear. V lost 1 base and J lost 1, with 13 bases in between. Germline CDR1 is TSWWSYY and CDR2 is QGS. The CDR3 consists of 16 residues. As DNA, the CDR3 is TGTGCTCTTGGGGAACCGTCGAAGGCTGGCACCGATAAACTCATCTTT. Translated: CALGEPSKAGTDKLIF.

The genes are TRDV1 and TRDJ1; TRDD3 aligns across 12 bases. J was trimmed by 2 bases and V by 4 bases; bases with no gene match: 29. Germline CDR1 TSWWSYY, CDR2 QGS. This CDR3 contains 24 residues. This CDR3 reads CALGANLHGLPTCTGGYRTDKLIF. For the CDR3, the DNA is TGTGCTCTTGGGGCAAACTTGCACGGCCTTCCTACGTGTACTGGGGGATACAGGACCGATAAACTCATCTTT.

The chain carries TRDV1 and TRDJ1; 9 positions agree with TRDD3. V dropped 2 bases and J dropped 0; count of bases not matched to a gene: 16. Germline V lookup: CDR1 TSWWSYY, CDR2 QGS. The CDR3 sequence is 20 residues long. CDR3 amino acids: CALGECPFGLGDSYTDKLIF. In nucleotides, the CDR3 is TGTGCTCTTGGGGAATGTCCCTTCGGACTGGGGGACAGCTACACCGATAAACTCATCTTT.

This clone was observed a few times. The chain carries TRDV2 and TRDJ3; 12 bases fit TRDD3. J gave up 0 bases and V 5 bases, and 13 bases lay outside the gene matches. Germline V gene sequence: CDR1 GEAIGNYY, CDR2 EKD. This CDR3 comprises 21 residues. Here the CDR3 reads CACAGYWGIPLSSWDTRQMFF. Written as DNA, the CDR3 is TGTGCCTGTGCAGGGTACTGGGGGATACCCTTGAGCTCCTGGGACACCCGACAGATGTTTTTC.

This clone was counted between two and nine times. The J gene is TRDJ1, the V gene TRDV1, with 7 bases aligning to TRDD3. Germline V gene sequence: CDR1 TSWWSYY, CDR2 QGS. V trimming: 3 bases; J trimming: 1 base; junction bases outside the gene matches: 11. The CDR3 totals 17 residues. The CDR3 here is CALGEVPSRIRTDKLIF. As DNA, the CDR3 is TGTGCTCTTGGGGAGGTCCCTAGTAGGATACGCACCGATAAACTCATCTTT.

The gene calls are TRDV2 and TRDJ1, with TRDD3 matching 11 bases. The CDR3 length is 13 residues. Germline V CDR1 and CDR2: GEAIGNYY, EKD. V dropped 4 bases and J dropped 8; count of bases not matched to a gene: 5. The CDR3 DNA sequence: TGTGCCTGTGAACTGGGGGATAGAAGGAAACTCATCTTT. As protein: CACELGDRRKLIF.

The chain uses TRDV1 and TRDJ1; 8 nucleotides line up with TRDD3. Germline V gives CDR1 TSWWSYY, CDR2 QGS. The CDR3 is 15 amino acids. V trimming: 5 bases; J trimming: 4 bases; junction bases outside the gene matches: 9. The chain's CDR3 is CALGNGGIGDDKLIF. The CDR3 DNA is TGTGCTCTTGGGAACGGGGGGATAGGGGACGATAAACTCATCTTT.

This clone has a single count. This sequence joins TRDV1 and TRDJ1; 13 nucleotides align to TRDD3. The CDR3 spans 21 residues. Losses at the gene ends were 0 bases for V and 8 bases for J; bases not matched to a gene: 21. The germline gives CDR1 TSWWSYY, CDR2 QGS. This CDR3 reads CALGELGQEGPDWGIRGKLIF. The CDR3 coding sequence is TGTGCTCTTGGGGAACTGGGCCAGGAGGGCCCTGACTGGGGGATACGGGGGAAACTCATCTTT.

This clone was picked up many times. The identical CDR3 is also encoded by other nucleotide sequences in the sample. V and J are TRDV2 and TRDJ1; D possibly corresponds to TRDD3 (6 bases). The CDR3 is made up of 17 amino acids. Germline CDR1 and CDR2: GEAIGNYY and EKD. The V end lost 0 bases, the J end lost 0 bases, and 16 bases lay between the germline ends. The CDR3 here is CACDTTDTGYYTDKLIF. The CDR3 DNA follows: TGTGCCTGTGACACCACAGACACGGGATATTACACCGATAAACTCATCTTT.

This clone was observed a handful of times. The same CDR3 can be traced to other DNA sequences in this sample. This chain links TRDV1 with TRDJ1, with TRDD3 as a possible D gene (5 bases). Germline V gives CDR1 TSWWSYY, CDR2 QGS. V lost 2 bases and J lost 0, with 19 bases in between. CDR3 length equals 18 residues. DNA for the CDR3: TGTGCTCTTGGGGAATTTACGGGGGGCCCCCGGTACACCGATAAACTCATCTTT. Protein product: CALGEFTGGPRYTDKLIF.

The gene calls are TRDV1 and TRDJ1; TRDD3 matches at 7 bases. This CDR3 is 18 amino acids long. CDR1 TSWWSYY and CDR2 QGS come from the germline V gene. Losses at the gene ends were 2 bases for V and 6 bases for J; bases not matched to a gene: 18. Written as DNA, the CDR3 is TGTGCTCTTGGGGAAATGGGGGACTACATCTGGGGCTCAAATAAACTCATCTTT. Encoded protein: CALGEMGDYIWGSNKLIF.

This clone was counted between two and nine times. The chain employs TRDV1 and TRDJ1, with 10 bases matching TRDD3. From germline, CDR1 is TSWWSYY and CDR2 QGS. V was clipped by 2 bases and J by 3 bases; unmatched bases: 12. The CDR3 length is 18 residues. CDR3: CALGEIARVLGDSDKLIF. The CDR3 DNA reads as TGTGCTCTTGGGGAAATTGCTAGAGTACTGGGGGATTCCGATAAACTCATCTTT.

The chain has TRDV1 and TRDJ1, with a possible D match to TRDD2 (6 bases). Germline CDR1 and CDR2: TSWWSYY and QGS. V lost 4 bases, J lost 0 bases, and 18 bases lay in between. This CDR3 is built from 17 residues. CDR3 in DNA: TGTGCTCTTGGGGGGAGAGCTCCTACGGAGGACACCGATAAACTCATCTTT. Translation: CALGGRAPTEDTDKLIF.

In its sample, this clone was seen a few times. The genes are TRDV1 and TRDJ1; TRDD3 matches 7 bases. Trimming took 3 bases from V and 1 from J; bases not matched to a gene: 17. The CDR3 extends over 19 amino acids. Germline-derived CDR1 and CDR2 are TSWWSYY and QGS. As DNA, the CDR3 is TGTGCTCTTGGGGACCGACGCTCCTGGGGGGTACGCCTCACCGATAAACTCATCTTT. Encoded protein: CALGDRRSWGVRLTDKLIF.

The chain is built from TRDV1 and TRDJ1; TRDD3 agrees at 12 bases. The V and J ends lost 5 bases and 5 bases, in that order; junction bases with no gene match: 15. This CDR3 has 18 residues. Germline V lookup: CDR1 TSWWSYY, CDR2 QGS. This CDR3 is CALGSLAGWGIRLDKLIF. Here the CDR3 DNA reads TGTGCTCTTGGGAGTCTGGCGGGCTGGGGGATACGGTTAGATAAACTCATCTTT.

This clone was detected a few times. The genes are TRDV1 and TRDJ1; no clear D. Germline V lookup: CDR1 TSWWSYY, CDR2 QGS. The CDR3 spans 12 residues. Trimming took 5 bases from V and 0 from J, leaving 4 bases between them. Here the CDR3 DNA reads TGTGCTCTTGGGCCTTACACCGATAAACTCATCTTT. It encodes CALGPYTDKLIF.

The rearrangement uses TRDV1 and TRDJ1; unclear D gene. The length of the CDR3 is 21 residues. With 0 bases removed from V and 3 bases from J, the gap between germline ends came to 29 bases. Germline assignment: CDR1 TSWWSYY and CDR2 QGS. The CDR3, as DNA: TGTGCTCTTGGGGAACTACCCCCCAGTTCATACCGTTGGTTTGGCCCCGATAAACTCATCTTT. This translates into CALGELPPSSYRWFGPDKLIF.

This rearrangement joins TRDV1 to TRDJ1, with D possibly matching TRDD3 (6 bases). Germline assignment: CDR1 TSWWSYY and CDR2 QGS. This CDR3 is built from 17 residues. The germline V and J ends were trimmed by 4 bases and 4 bases, with 22 bases remaining between them. The CDR3: CALGVPRATSGYDKLIF. CDR3 DNA: TGTGCTCTTGGGGTCCCTCGTGCCACGTCGGGATACGATAAACTCATCTTT.

This clone has just a few counts. V usage is TRDV1 and J usage is TRDJ1; 10 nucleotides align to TRDD3. The germline V gene encodes CDR1 TSWWSYY and CDR2 QGS. The CDR3 is 18 amino acids. V shed 4 bases, J shed 0 bases, and the junction held 11 bases outside the gene matches. The CDR3 sequence is CALGGLYWGMKYTDKLIF. Written as DNA, the CDR3 is TGTGCTCTTGGGGGATTGTACTGGGGGATGAAGTACACCGATAAACTCATCTTT.

V usage is TRDV1 and J usage is TRDJ1, with 9 bases identical to TRDD3. V trimming: 2 bases; J trimming: 1 base; junction bases outside the gene matches: 11. Per germline, CDR1 TSWWSYY and CDR2 QGS. The CDR3 is made up of 18 amino acids. The chain's CDR3 is CALGEILTWGYVTDKLIF. The CDR3 nucleotides are TGTGCTCTTGGGGAAATACTTACCTGGGGATACGTCACCGATAAACTCATCTTT.